This T cell receptor (beta chain) is from a study of T cell repertoires in cytomegalovirus infection. Study context: Through public TCR beta signatures, both CMV infection and matching HLA type were indicated.

The CDR3 has 11 residues. Trimming took off 6 bases at V and 8 bases at J, with 13 bases between the two ends. The germline V gene encodes CDR1 SQVTM and CDR2 ANQGSEA. A few counts support this clonotype. Its antigen is unknown. TCRdb called the reads again in MiXCR, with one record for every CDR3 protein. The sample records some 130,000 distinct CDR3 sequences, about 31% being singletons. The chain uses TRBV29-1 and TRBJ1-2; D uncertain. The material was CD8+ T cells from cultured PBMCs, obtained from culture after CMV antigen stimulation. The sequence was collected from a human donor in good health (CMV status not recorded). Some clones in this sample may be carry-over from other donors' samples. The CDR3 DNA sequence: TGCAGCGTCCCACGGGCGGGGGGCTACACCTTC. It encodes CSVPRAGGYTF.